Only a few counts were recorded for the clone carrying this TCR beta chain. No antigen is known for it. The CDR3 has 15 residues. V gave up 4 bases and J gave up 1 base, with 11 bases separating them. CDR1 SGHTA and CDR2 FQGNSA come from the germline V gene. The TCRbeta library incorporated unique molecular identifiers. TCRdb analysed the PCR reads with MiXCR anew, one entry per CDR3 protein. The sample carries about 200,000 distinct CDR3 sequences, roughly 7.1% recorded once. This entry comes from a study of T-cell reconstitution after alpha-beta-depleted transplantation in children. Findings and caveats of the study: One year post-transplant, T-cell counts and diversity were largely derived from T cells produced anew. There were reportedly several hundred expanded graft clones from which alpha-beta T cells came about two months after transplant. Day-60 TCRbeta diversity that was high in some patients was derived from surviving recipient T cells and thymic progenitors.

This sequence joins TRBV7-2 and TRBJ2-1, with a possible D match to TRBD2 (5 bases). The source was PBMCs, collected before TCRalphabeta/CD19-depleted stem cell transplant. The clonotype was recovered from a boy aged 2-15 years with acute lymphoblastic leukemia, due to receive a stem cell transplant. Here the CDR3 DNA reads TGTGCCAGCAGCTCTGAGGGTGGGTCCTACAATGAGCAGTTCTTC. Encoded protein: CASSSEGGSYNEQFF.